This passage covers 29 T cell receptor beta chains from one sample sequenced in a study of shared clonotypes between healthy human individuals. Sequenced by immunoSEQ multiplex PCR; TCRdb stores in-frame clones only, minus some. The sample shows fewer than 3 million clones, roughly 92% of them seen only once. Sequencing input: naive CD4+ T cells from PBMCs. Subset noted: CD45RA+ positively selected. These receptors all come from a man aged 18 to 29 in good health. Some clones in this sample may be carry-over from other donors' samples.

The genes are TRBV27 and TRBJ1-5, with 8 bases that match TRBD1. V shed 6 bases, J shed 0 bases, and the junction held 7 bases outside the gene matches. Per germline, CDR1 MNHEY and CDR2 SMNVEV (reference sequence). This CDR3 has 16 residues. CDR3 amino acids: CASRARTGFSNQPQHF. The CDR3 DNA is TGTGCCAGCAGGGCCCGGACAGGGTTTAGCAATCAGCCCCAGCATTTT.

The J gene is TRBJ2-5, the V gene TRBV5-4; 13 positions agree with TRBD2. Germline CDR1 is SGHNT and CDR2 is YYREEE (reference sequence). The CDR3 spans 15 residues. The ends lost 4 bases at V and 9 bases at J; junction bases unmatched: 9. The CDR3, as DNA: TGTGCCAGCAGCGGGGGACTAGCGGGATGTTTGGCCCAGTACTTC. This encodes CASSGGLAGCLAQYF.

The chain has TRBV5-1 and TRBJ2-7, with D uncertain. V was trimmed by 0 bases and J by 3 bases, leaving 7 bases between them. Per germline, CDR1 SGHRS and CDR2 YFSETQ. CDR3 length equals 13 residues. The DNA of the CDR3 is TGCGCCAGCAGCTTGGACACGGACTACGAGCAGTACTTC. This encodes CASSLDTDYEQYF.

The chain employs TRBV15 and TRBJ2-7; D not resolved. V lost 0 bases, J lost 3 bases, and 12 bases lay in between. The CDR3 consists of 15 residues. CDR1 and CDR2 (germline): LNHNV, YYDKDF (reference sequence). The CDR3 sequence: CATSRDLGAYYEQYF. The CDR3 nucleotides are TGTGCCACCAGCAGAGATCTAGGAGCCTACTACGAGCAGTACTTC.

The CDR3: CASDIKTGYKQYF. In nucleotides, the CDR3 is TGTGCCAGCGATATTAAGACAGGGTATAAGCAGTACTTC. The V gene is TRBV6-1, the J gene TRBJ2-7, with 7 bases lining up with TRBD1. Trimming removed 8 bases from V and 8 bases from J; junction bases left unmatched: 12. Germline CDR1 is MNHNS and CDR2 is SASEGT. This CDR3 contains 13 residues.

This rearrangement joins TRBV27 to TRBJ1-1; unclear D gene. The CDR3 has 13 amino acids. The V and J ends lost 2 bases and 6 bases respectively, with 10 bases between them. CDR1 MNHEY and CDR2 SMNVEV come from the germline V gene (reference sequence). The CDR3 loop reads CASSLMGRPEAFF. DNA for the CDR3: TGTGCCAGCAGTTTAATGGGGAGGCCTGAAGCTTTCTTT.

The CDR3 here is CASWDSFYSNQPQHF. CDR3 nucleotides: TGTGCCAGTTGGGACTCTTTTTATAGCAATCAGCCCCAGCATTTT. The V and J genes are TRBV19 and TRBJ1-5; a weak D match, TRBD1 (5 bases). This CDR3 region has 15 residues. Trimming shortened V by 8 bases and J by 0 bases, and 14 bases separated the two germline ends. The germline CDR1 and CDR2 sequences are LNHDA and SQIVND (reference sequence).

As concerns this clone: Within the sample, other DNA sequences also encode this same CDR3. The CDR3 protein is CSVAPGGNEQFF. CDR3 sequence (DNA): TGCAGCGTTGCCCCGGGGGGAAATGAGCAGTTCTTC. The gene calls are TRBV29-1 and TRBJ2-1, with TRBD2 matching 7 bases. Germline lookup yields CDR1 SQVTM and CDR2 ANQGSEA. V trimming: 4 bases; J trimming: 7 bases; junction bases outside the gene matches: 4. This CDR3 is built from 12 residues.

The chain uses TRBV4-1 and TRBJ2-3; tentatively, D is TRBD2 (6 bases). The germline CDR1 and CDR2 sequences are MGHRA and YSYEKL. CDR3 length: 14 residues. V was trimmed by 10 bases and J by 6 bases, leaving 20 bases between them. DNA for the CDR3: TGCGCCAAGGGGCGGGGAACGACGTGGGATACGCAGTATTTT. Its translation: CAKGRGTTWDTQYF.

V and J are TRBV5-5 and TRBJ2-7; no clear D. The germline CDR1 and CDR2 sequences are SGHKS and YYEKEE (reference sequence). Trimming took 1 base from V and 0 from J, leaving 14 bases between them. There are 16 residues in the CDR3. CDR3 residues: CASSLFAKAHSYEQYF. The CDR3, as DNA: TGTGCCAGCAGCTTGTTTGCCAAGGCCCACTCCTACGAGCAGTACTTC.

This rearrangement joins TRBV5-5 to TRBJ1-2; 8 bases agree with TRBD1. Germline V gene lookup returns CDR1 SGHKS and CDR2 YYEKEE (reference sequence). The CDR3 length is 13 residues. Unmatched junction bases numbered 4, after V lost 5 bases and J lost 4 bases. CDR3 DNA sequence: TGTGCCAGCAGGTCCACAGGGGGCTATGGCTACACCTTC. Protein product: CASRSTGGYGYTF.

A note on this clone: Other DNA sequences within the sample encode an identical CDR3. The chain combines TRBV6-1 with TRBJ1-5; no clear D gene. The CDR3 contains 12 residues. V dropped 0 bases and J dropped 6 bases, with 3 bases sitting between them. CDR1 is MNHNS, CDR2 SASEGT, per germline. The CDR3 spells CASSEARQPQHF. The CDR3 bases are TGTGCCAGCAGTGAAGCTCGTCAGCCCCAGCATTTT.

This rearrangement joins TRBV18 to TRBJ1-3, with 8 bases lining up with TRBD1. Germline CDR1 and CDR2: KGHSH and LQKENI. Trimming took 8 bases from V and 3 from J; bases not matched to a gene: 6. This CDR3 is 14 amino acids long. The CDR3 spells CASGPGGGGNTIYF. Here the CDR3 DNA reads TGTGCCAGCGGGCCAGGGGGCGGTGGAAACACCATATATTTT.

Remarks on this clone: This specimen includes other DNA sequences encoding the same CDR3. The CDR3 DNA reads TGTGCCAGCAGTTTACGTCGACGAGAGACCCAGTACTTC. As protein: CASSLRRRETQYF. The chain is built from TRBV27 and TRBJ2-5, with D uncertain. Deletions cut 2 bases from V and 4 bases from J, with 8 bases between. This CDR3 has 13 amino acids. CDR1 is MNHEY, CDR2 SMNVEV, per germline (reference sequence).

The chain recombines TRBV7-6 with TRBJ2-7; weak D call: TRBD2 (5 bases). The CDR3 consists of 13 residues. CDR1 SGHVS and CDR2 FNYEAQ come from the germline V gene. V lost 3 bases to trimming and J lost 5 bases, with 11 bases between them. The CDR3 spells CASSFNLADEQYF. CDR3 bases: TGTGCCAGCAGCTTCAACCTAGCTGACGAGCAGTACTTC.

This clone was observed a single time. The CDR3 protein is CASSLSTLPTRGGETQYF. Written as DNA, the CDR3 is TGTGCCAGCAGTTTATCGACCCTCCCTACGCGGGGTGGGGAGACCCAGTACTTC. The gene calls are TRBV28 and TRBJ2-5; perhaps TRBD2 as D (6 bases). CDR1 is MDHEN and CDR2 is SYDVKM in the germline V gene. The CDR3 is 18 residues long. V was trimmed by 1 base and J by 5 bases, leaving 23 bases between them.

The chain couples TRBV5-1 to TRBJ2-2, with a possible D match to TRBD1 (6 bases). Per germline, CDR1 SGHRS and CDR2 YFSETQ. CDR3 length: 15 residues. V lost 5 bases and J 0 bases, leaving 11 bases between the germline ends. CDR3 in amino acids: CASRPGQTNTGELFF. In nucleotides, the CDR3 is TGCGCCAGCAGACCGGGACAAACGAACACCGGGGAGCTGTTTTTT.

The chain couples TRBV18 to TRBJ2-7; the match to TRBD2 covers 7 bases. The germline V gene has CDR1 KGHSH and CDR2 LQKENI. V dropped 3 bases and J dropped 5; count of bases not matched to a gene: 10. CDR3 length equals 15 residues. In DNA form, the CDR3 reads TGTGCCAGCTCACCGACCGCGGGAGCAGTAAACGAGCAGTACTTC. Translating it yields CASSPTAGAVNEQYF.

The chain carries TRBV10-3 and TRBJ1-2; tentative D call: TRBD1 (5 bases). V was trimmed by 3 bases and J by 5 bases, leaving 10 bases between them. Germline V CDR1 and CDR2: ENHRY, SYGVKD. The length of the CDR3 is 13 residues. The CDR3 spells CAISEERGYGYTF. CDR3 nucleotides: TGTGCCATCAGTGAAGAACGGGGGTATGGCTACACCTTC.

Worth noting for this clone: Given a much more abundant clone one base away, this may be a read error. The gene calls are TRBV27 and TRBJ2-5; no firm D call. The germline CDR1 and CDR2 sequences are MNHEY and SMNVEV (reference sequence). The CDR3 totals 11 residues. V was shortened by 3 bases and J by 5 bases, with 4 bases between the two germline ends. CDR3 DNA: TGTGCCAGCAGTTTCGAGGAGACCCAGTACTTC. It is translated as CASSFEETQYF.

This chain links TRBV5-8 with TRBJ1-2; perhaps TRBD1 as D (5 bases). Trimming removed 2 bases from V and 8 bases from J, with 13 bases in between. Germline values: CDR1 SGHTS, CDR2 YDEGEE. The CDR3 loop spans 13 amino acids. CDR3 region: CASSFLGEVGYTF. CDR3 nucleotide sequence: TGTGCCAGCAGCTTTTTAGGGGAGGTGGGCTACACCTTC.

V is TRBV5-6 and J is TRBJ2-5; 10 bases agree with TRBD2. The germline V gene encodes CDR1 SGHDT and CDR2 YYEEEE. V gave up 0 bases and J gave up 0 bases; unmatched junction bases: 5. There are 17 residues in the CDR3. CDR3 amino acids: CASSLGLAGNYQETQYF. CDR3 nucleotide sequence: TGTGCCAGCAGCTTGGGACTAGCGGGTAACTACCAAGAGACCCAGTACTTC.

This chain's CDR3 is CASSLAGLRTGSTGELFF. The CDR3 DNA reads as TGTGCCAGCAGCTTAGCAGGGTTGCGGACAGGGTCCACCGGGGAGCTGTTTTTT. J is TRBJ2-2 and V is TRBV7-8; 8 bases agree with TRBD1. CDR1 and CDR2 from the germline V gene are SGHVS and FQNEAQ. Losses at the gene ends were 0 bases for V and 4 bases for J; bases not matched to a gene: 10. The CDR3 totals 18 residues.

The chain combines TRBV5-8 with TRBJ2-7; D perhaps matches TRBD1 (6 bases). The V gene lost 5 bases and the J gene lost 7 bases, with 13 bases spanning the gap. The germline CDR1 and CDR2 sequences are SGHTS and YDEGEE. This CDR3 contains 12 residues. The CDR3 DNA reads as TGTGCCAGCAGGGACGACAGGCGGGAGCAGTACTTC. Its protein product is CASRDDRREQYF.

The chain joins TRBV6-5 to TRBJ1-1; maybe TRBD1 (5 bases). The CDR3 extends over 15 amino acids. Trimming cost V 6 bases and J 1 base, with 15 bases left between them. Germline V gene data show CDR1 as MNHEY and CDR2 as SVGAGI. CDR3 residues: CASRPSRDSNTEAFF. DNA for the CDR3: TGTGCCAGCAGGCCTTCCAGGGATTCGAACACTGAAGCTTTCTTT.

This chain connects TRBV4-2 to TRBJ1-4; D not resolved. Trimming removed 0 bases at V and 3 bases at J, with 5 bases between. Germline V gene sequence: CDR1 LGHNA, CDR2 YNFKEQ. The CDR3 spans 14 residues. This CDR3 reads CASSQDPANEKLFF. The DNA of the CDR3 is TGTGCCAGCAGCCAAGATCCGGCTAATGAAAAACTGTTTTTT.

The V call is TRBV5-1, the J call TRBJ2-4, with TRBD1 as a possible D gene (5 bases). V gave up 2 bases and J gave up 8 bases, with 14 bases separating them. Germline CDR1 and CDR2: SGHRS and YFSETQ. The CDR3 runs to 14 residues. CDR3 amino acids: CASSLQEFSDIQYF. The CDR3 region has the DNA TGCGCCAGCAGCTTACAGGAGTTTTCGGACATTCAGTACTTC. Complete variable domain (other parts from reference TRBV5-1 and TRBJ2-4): KAGVTQTPRYLIKTRGQQVTLSCSPISGHRSVSWYQQTPGQGLQFLFEYFSETQRNKGNFPGRFSGRQFSNSRSEMNVSTLELGDSALYLCASSLQEFSDIQYFGAGTRLSVL.

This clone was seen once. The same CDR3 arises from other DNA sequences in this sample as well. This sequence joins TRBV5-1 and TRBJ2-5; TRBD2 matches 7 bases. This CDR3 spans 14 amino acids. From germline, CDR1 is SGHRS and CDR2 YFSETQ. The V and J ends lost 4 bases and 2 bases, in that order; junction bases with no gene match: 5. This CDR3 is CASSRSGAQETQYF. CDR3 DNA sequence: TGCGCCAGCAGCAGAAGCGGGGCTCAAGAGACCCAGTACTTC.

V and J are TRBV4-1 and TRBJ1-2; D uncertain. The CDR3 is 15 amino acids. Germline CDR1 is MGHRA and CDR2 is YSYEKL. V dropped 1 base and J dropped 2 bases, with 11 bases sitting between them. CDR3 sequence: CASSQGATPNYGYTF. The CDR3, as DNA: TGCGCCAGCAGCCAAGGGGCAACCCCAAACTATGGCTACACCTTC.